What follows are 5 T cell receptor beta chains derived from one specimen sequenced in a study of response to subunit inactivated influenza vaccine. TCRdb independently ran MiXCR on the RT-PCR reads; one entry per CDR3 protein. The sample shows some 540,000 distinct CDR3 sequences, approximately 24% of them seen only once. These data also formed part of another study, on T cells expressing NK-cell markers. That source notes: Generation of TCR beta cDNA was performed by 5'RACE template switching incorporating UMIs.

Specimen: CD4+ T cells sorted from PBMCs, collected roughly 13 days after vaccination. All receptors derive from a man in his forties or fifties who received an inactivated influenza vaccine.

CDR3 bases: TGTGCCAGCAGCTTAACGGCCGGCCTTTCCTACGAGCAGTACTTC. Protein product: CASSLTAGLSYEQYF. The chain carries TRBV11-1 and TRBJ2-7; D is ambiguous. Germline-derived CDR1 and CDR2 are SGHAT and FQDESV (reference sequence). CDR3 length: 15 amino acids. V gave up 2 bases and J gave up 1 base, with 12 bases separating them. The full variable domain, in which reference TRBV11-1 and TRBJ2-7 provide the parts outside the CDR3, is EAEVAQSPRYKITEKSQAVAFWCDPISGHATLYWYRQILGQGPELLVQFQDESVVDDSQLPKDRFSAERLKGVDSTLKIQPAELGDSAMYLCASSLTAGLSYEQYFGPGTRLTVT.

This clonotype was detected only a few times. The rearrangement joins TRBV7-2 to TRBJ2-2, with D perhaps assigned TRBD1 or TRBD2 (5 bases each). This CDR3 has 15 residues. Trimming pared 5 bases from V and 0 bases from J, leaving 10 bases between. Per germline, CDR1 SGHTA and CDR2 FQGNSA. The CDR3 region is CASSPGTPNTGELFF. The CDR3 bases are TGTGCCAGCAGCCCCGGGACCCCGAACACCGGGGAGCTGTTTTTT.

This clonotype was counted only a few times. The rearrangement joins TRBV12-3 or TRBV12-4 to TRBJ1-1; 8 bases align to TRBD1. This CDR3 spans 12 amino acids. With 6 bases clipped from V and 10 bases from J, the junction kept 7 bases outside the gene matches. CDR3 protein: CASSLGQGSAFF. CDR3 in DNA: TGTGCCAGCAGCCTAGGACAGGGATCAGCTTTCTTT.

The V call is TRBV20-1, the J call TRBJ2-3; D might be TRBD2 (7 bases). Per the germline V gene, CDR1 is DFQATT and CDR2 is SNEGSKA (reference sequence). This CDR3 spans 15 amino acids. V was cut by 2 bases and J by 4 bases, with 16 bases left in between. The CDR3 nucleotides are TGCAGTGCTAGAAATGCGGGGGCTACCGCAGATACGCAGTATTTT. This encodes CSARNAGATADTQYF.

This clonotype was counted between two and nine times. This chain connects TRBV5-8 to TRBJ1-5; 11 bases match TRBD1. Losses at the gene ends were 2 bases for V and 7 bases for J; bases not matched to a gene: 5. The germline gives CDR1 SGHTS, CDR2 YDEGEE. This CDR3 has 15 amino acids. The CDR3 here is CASSFGQGARQPQHF. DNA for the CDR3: TGTGCCAGCAGCTTCGGACAGGGGGCAAGGCAGCCCCAGCATTTT.